This TCR beta chain was sequenced during a study of radiotherapy plus CTLA-4 blockade in lung cancer. The wider study: Among patients, around 19% showed objective responses, and 31% had disease control. Study outcomes and limitations: Early clone dynamics of blood T cells, plus interferon-beta, reportedly predicted response best. Clones of tumor-derived TCRs expanded in blood after radiotherapy plus ipilimumab.

Patients in the study, people with chemo-refractory metastatic non-small-cell lung cancer, received focal radiation plus ipilimumab CTLA-4 blockade. V shed 2 bases and J 8 bases; nucleotides not matched to a gene: 7. CDR3 length: 15 amino acids. Per germline, CDR1 GTSNPN and CDR2 SVGIG (reference sequence). Of note for this clone: Its antigen remains unknown.

This table comes from immunoSEQ multiplex PCR, and its TCRdb copy is limited to in-frame clones, with some not included. The sample carries 30,000 to 35,000 clones, roughly 70% recorded once. The sequence came from a human donor with non-small cell lung cancer who had stable disease on radiotherapy plus ipilimumab. Specimen: peripheral blood, collected from a patient treated with radiotherapy plus ipilimumab. This chain joins TRBV30 and TRBJ1-4, with TRBD1 identical over 11 bases. CDR3 sequence reads: CAWSWTGGASEKLFF. CDR3 sequence (DNA): TGTGCCTGGAGTTGGACAGGGGGCGCATCCGAAAAACTGTTTTTT.